This TCR beta chain was sequenced in a study of T cell clonotyping in hematopoietic cell transplantation. Remarks on this clone: The antigen is not known.

V dropped 7 bases and J dropped 7 bases, with 11 bases sitting between them. The CDR3 totals 11 residues. CDR1 is MDHEN and CDR2 is SYDVKM in the germline V gene. This table comes from immunoSEQ multiplex PCR, and its TCRdb copy is limited to in-frame clones, with some not included. The sample holds about 36,000 clones, approximately 88% seen once. Points from the study as a whole: Recipient TCR diversity dropped after transplant; expanded clonotypes rose from day 30 to 180. Graft donor and pretransplant recipient Inverse Simpson Index values predicted broader posttransplant TCR diversity. Few recipient clonotypes overlapped donors; over 97% were de novo at given depth. Without cell sorting, CD4 versus CD8 contributions remain unresolved.

Material: peripheral blood mononuclear cells. This receptor was obtained from a woman aged 40 to 50 in good health. Some clones in this sample may be carry-over from other donors' samples. This sequence joins TRBV28 and TRBJ2-7, with D unclear. CDR3 sequence (DNA): TGTGCCAGCACCGGCGGAACAGAGCAGTACTTC. Its protein product is CASTGGTEQYF.